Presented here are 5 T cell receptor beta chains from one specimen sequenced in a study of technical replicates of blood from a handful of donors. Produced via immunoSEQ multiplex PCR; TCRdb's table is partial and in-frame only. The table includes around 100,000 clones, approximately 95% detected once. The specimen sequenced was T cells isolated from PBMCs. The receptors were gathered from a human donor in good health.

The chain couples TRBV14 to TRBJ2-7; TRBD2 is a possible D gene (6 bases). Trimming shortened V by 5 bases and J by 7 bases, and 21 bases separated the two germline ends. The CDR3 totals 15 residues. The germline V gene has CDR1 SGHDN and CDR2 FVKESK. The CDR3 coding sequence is TGTGCCAGCAGCTCCCGGGACTGGCCTAGAGGGGAGCAGTACTTC. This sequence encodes CASSSRDWPRGEQYF.

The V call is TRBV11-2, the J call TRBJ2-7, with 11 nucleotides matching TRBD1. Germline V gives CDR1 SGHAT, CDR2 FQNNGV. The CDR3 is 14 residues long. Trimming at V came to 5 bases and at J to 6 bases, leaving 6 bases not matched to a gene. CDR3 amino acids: CASSEDRGLCEQYF. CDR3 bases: TGTGCCAGCAGCGAGGACAGGGGGCTCTGCGAGCAGTACTTC.

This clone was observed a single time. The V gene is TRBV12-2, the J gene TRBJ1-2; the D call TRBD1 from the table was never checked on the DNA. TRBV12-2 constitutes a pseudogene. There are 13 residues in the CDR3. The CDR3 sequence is CASRLGDRGGYTF. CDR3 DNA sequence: TGTGCAAGTCGCTTAGGAGACAGGGGAGGCTACACCTTC.

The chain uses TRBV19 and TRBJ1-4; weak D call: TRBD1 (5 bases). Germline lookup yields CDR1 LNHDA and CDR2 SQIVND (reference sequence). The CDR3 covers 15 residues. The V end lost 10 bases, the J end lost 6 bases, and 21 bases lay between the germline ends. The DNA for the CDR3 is TGTGCCACTCGCCAAACCCGGGCAGGGCATGAAAAACTGTTTTTT. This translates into CATRQTRAGHEKLFF.

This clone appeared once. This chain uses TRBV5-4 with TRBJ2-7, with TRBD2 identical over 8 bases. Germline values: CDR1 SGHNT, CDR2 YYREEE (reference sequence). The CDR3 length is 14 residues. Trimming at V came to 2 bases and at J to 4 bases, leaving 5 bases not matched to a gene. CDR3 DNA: TGTGCCAGCAGCTTAGCGGGAGTGGATTACGAGCAGTACTTC. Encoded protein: CASSLAGVDYEQYF.